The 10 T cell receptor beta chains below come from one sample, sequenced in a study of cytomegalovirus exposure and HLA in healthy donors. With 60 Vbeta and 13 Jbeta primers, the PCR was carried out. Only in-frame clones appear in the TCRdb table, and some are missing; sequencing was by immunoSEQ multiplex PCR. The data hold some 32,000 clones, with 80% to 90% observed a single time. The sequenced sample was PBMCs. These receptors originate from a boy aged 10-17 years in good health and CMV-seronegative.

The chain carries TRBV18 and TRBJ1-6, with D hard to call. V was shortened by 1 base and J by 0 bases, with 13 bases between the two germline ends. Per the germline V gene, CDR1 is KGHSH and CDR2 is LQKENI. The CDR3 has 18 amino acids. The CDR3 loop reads CASSPRPGFSSYNSPLHF. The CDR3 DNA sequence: TGTGCCAGCTCACCACGTCCCGGGTTCAGCTCCTATAATTCACCCCTCCACTTT.

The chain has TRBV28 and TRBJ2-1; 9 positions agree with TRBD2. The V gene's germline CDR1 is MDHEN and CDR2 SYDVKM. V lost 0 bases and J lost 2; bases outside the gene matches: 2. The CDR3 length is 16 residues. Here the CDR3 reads CASSLWSGGTYNEQFF. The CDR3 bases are TGTGCCAGCAGTTTATGGAGCGGGGGGACCTACAATGAGCAGTTCTTC.

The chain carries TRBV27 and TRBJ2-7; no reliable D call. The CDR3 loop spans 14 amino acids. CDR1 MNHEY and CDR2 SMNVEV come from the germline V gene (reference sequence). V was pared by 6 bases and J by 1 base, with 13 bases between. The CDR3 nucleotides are TGTGCCAGCAGCAGTTGGCAGGCTTCCTACGAGCAGTACTTC. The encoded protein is CASSSWQASYEQYF.

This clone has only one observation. In nucleotides, the CDR3 is TGTGCCATCAGTGAGGACAATTCGAAAGCTTTCTTT. This translates into CAISEDNSKAFF. V gene TRBV10-3 combines with J gene TRBJ1-1; D is unclear. Germline V CDR1 and CDR2: ENHRY, SYGVKD. CDR3 size: 12 residues. Trimming took 2 bases from V and 9 from J, leaving 10 bases between them.

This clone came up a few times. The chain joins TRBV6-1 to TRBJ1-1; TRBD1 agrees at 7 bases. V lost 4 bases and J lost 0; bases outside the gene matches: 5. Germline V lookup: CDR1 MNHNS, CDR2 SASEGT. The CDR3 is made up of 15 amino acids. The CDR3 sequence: CASSARQGLNTEAFF. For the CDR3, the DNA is TGTGCCAGCAGTGCCCGACAGGGTTTGAACACTGAAGCTTTCTTT.

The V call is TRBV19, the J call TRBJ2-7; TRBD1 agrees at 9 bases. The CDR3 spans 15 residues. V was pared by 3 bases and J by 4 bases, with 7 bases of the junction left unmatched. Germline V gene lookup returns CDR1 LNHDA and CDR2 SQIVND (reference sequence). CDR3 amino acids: CASSIGTGNFYEQYF. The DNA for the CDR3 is TGTGCCAGTAGTATTGGGACAGGGAATTTTTACGAGCAGTACTTC.

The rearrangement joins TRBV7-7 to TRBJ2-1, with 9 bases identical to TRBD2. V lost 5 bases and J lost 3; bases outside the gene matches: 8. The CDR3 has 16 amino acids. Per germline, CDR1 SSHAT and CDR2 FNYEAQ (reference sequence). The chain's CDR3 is CASSREAGGNYNEQFF. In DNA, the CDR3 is TGTGCCAGCAGCCGAGAAGCGGGGGGTAACTACAATGAGCAGTTCTTC.

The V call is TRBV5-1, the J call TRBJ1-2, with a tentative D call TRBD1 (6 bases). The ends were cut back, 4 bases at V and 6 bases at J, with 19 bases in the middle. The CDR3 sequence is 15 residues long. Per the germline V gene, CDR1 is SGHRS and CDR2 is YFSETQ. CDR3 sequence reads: CASSPRIDRRNGYTF. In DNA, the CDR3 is TGCGCCAGCAGCCCACGAATTGACAGGAGAAATGGCTACACCTTC.

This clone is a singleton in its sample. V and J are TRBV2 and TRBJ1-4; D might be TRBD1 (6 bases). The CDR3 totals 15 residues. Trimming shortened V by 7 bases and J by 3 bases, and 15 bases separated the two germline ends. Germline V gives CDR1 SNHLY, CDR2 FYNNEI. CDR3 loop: CASTQREGANEKLFF. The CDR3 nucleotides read TGTGCCAGCACCCAAAGGGAGGGGGCTAATGAAAAACTGTTTTTT.

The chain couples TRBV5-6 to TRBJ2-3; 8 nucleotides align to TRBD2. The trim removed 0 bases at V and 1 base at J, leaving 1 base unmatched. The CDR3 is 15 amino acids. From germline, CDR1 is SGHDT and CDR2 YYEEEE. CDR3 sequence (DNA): TGTGCCAGCAGCTTGGTTAGCGGGGGCACAGATACGCAGTATTTT. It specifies CASSLVSGGTDTQYF.